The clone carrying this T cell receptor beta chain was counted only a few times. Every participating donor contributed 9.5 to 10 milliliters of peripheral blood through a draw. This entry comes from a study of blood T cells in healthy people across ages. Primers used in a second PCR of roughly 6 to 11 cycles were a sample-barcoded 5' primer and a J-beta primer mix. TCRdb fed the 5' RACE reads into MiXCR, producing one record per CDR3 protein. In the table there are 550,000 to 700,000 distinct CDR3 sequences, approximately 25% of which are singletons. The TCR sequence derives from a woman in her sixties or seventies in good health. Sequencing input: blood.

The CDR3 here is CASSLDSASYNEQFF. In DNA, the CDR3 is TGTGCCAGCAGCTTAGATAGCGCTTCCTACAATGAGCAGTTCTTC. The rearrangement joins TRBV7-3 to TRBJ2-1; D might be TRBD2 (5 bases). With 2 bases removed from V and 1 base from J, the gap between germline ends came to 9 bases. Germline CDR1 SGHTA, CDR2 FQGTGA. This CDR3 comprises 15 residues.